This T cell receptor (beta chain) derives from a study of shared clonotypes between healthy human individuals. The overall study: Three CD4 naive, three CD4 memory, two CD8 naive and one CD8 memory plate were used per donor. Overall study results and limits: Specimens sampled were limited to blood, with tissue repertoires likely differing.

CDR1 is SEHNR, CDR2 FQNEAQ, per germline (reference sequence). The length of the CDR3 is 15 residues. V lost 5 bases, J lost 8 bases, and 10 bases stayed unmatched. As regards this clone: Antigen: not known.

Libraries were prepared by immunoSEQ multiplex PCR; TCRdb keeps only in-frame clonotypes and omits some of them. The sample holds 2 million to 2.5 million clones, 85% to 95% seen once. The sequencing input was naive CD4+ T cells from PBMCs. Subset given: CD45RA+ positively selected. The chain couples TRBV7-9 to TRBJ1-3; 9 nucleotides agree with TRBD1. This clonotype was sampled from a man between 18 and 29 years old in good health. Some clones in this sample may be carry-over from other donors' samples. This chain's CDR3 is CASSPRGQGLDTIYF. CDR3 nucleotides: TGTGCCAGCAGCCCGCGGGGACAGGGTTTGGACACCATATATTTT.